This T cell receptor beta chain was observed in a study of T cells in Graves' hyperthyroidism and ophthalmopathy. The overall study: Peripheral blood samples were taken at initial diagnosis, prior to any treatment.

Patients aged 18 to 65 had newly diagnosed hyperthyroidism of under 2 months' duration. Amplified TCR beta CDR3 regions derived from RNA transcripts. The TCR CDR3 first-round RT-PCR relied on the HTBI primer set. One entry per CDR3 protein, called by TCRdb with MiXCR from the multiplex PCR reads. The sample records approximately 480,000 distinct CDR3 sequences, roughly 20% being singletons. The CDR3 spans 14 residues. Germline CDR1 reads LGHDT; CDR2 reads YNNKEL (reference sequence). V was shortened by 0 bases and J by 4 bases, with 9 bases between the two germline ends. The sequence was obtained from a man aged 18 to 35 with Graves' hyperthyroidism. The V call is TRBV3-1, the J call TRBJ1-2; tentatively, D is TRBD1 (5 bases). Sequenced: blood. CDR3 sequence reads: CASSQEGRTYGYTF. CDR3 DNA sequence: TGTGCCAGCAGCCAAGAGGGACGAACCTATGGCTACACCTTC.